The 23 T cell receptor beta chains below come from one sample, sequenced in a study of PD-L1 blockade in urothelial cancer. The time point was: pretreatment peripheral blood. Profiling relied on immunoSEQ multiplex PCR, and the TCRdb table lists in-frame clones only, not all of them. This repertoire shows approximately 48,000 clones, around nine tenths found once; its top ten account for roughly 14%. The sequenced sample was PBMCs, obtained around atezolizumab (anti-PD-L1) treatment. These receptors were collected from a woman aged 60-70 years with urothelial cancer.

The chain recombines TRBV5-1 with TRBJ2-1; 7 bases fit TRBD2. V was clipped by 0 bases and J by 3 bases; unmatched bases: 3. Germline V gene sequence: CDR1 SGHRS, CDR2 YFSETQ. This CDR3 is 15 amino acids long. CDR3 sequence (DNA): TGCGCCAGCAGCTTGGGGCTAGCGGTCTACAATGAGCAGTTCTTC. Translation: CASSLGLAVYNEQFF.

The rearrangement uses TRBV18 and TRBJ2-2, with D possibly matching TRBD1 (6 bases). The V end was cut by 3 bases, the J end by 3 bases, with 11 bases between. Germline-derived CDR1 and CDR2 are KGHSH and LQKENI. The CDR3 totals 15 residues. This chain's CDR3 is CASSPPWTDTGELFF. As DNA, the CDR3 is TGTGCCAGCTCACCCCCCTGGACAGACACCGGGGAGCTGTTTTTT.

The chain recombines TRBV6-6 with TRBJ2-7; TRBD1 is a possible D gene (5 bases). Trimming removed 0 bases from V and 2 bases from J, with 14 bases in between. This CDR3 has 16 amino acids. Germline V gene lookup returns CDR1 MNHNY and CDR2 SVGAGI (reference sequence). CDR3 DNA sequence: TGTGCCAGCAGTTACTCGGGGCGCCCAGTCACCTACGAGCAGTACTTC. Residues: CASSYSGRPVTYEQYF.

The rearrangement joins TRBV6-5 to TRBJ2-7; maybe TRBD2 (6 bases). Germline-derived CDR1 and CDR2 are MNHEY and SVGAGI. This CDR3 is 15 amino acids long. V shed 5 bases and J shed 3 bases, with 17 bases lying between them. The CDR3 DNA follows: TGTGCCAGCAGTAATCCGGGACTGGGAGACTACGAGCAGTACTTC. Translation gives CASSNPGLGDYEQYF.

This clone has just one count. The rearrangement links TRBV27 to TRBJ2-1; 7 bases align to TRBD2. Germline-derived CDR1 and CDR2 are MNHEY and SMNVEV (reference sequence). The CDR3 is 16 amino acids. The J segment lost 4 bases and the V segment lost 2 bases, leaving 8 bases of the junction unmatched. The CDR3 DNA follows: TGTGCCAGCAGTTTACTCCTAGCGGTGGAGTACAATGAGCAGTTCTTC. Translated, it gives CASSLLLAVEYNEQFF.

This clone came up once. The rearrangement joins TRBV5-1 to TRBJ2-1; D possibly corresponds to TRBD1 (5 bases). Germline assignment: CDR1 SGHRS and CDR2 YFSETQ. The length of the CDR3 is 14 residues. V was clipped by 0 bases and J by 6 bases, with 10 bases between them. In nucleotides, the CDR3 is TGCGCCAGCAGCTTGGATGGGGCCGTCAATGAGCAGTTCTTC. Protein: CASSLDGAVNEQFF. Supplemented by reference TRBV5-1 and TRBJ2-1, the full variable domain reads KAGVTQTPRYLIKTRGQQVTLSCSPISGHRSVSWYQQTPGQGLQFLFEYFSETQRNKGNFPGRFSGRQFSNSRSEMNVSTLELGDSALYLCASSLDGAVNEQFFGPGTRLTVL.

The genes are TRBV7-9 and TRBJ2-7; 7 nucleotides agree with TRBD1. CDR1 and CDR2 (germline): SEHNR, FQNEAQ (reference sequence). This CDR3 spans 17 amino acids. Trimming took 5 bases from V and 4 from J; bases not matched to a gene: 17. The CDR3 loop reads CASSHTGGTVYLYEQYF. The CDR3 DNA reads as TGTGCCAGCAGCCATACCGGTGGGACAGTATATTTATACGAGCAGTACTTC.

The rearrangement uses TRBV18 and TRBJ2-7; 7 bases map to TRBD1. V gave up 3 bases and J gave up 6 bases; unmatched junction bases: 11. The CDR3 loop spans 15 amino acids. Looked up from germline, CDR1 is KGHSH and CDR2 is LQKENI. The CDR3 spells CASSPLQGSSGEQYF. The CDR3 DNA reads TGTGCCAGCTCACCGTTACAGGGGTCGAGCGGCGAGCAGTACTTC.

The chain's CDR3 is CASTTGNTEAFF. The CDR3 DNA follows: TGTGCCAGTACTACAGGGAACACTGAAGCTTTCTTT. V gene TRBV19 combines with J gene TRBJ1-1, with D perhaps matching TRBD1 (5 bases). CDR1 is LNHDA, CDR2 SQIVND, per germline (reference sequence). Trimming removed 7 bases at V and 1 base at J, with 7 bases between. The CDR3 is 12 amino acids.

This clone was recorded only once. The chain couples TRBV19 to TRBJ2-1; 10 bases map to TRBD1. The CDR3 runs to 17 residues. Germline-derived CDR1 and CDR2 are LNHDA and SQIVND (reference sequence). With 5 bases clipped from V and 0 bases from J, the junction kept 7 bases outside the gene matches. The CDR3 nucleotides are TGTGCCAGTAGTTCCCCCAGGACAGGGGGCTCCTACAATGAGCAGTTCTTC. Its protein is CASSSPRTGGSYNEQFF. Looking up the rest from reference TRBV19 and TRBJ2-1 gives the full variable domain: DGGITQSPKYLFRKEGQNVTLSCEQNLNHDAMYWYRQDPGQGLRLIYYSQIVNDFQKGDIAEGYSVSREKKESFPLTVTSAQKNPTAFYLCASSSPRTGGSYNEQFFGPGTRLTVL.

The chain couples TRBV4-1 to TRBJ1-5; 7 bases fit TRBD1. This CDR3 comprises 20 residues. Germline V gene data show CDR1 as MGHRA and CDR2 as YSYEKL. The V segment lost 5 bases and the J segment 0 bases; nucleotides outside the gene matches: 19. CDR3 nucleotides: TGCGCCAGCAGCAACAAGGGGGCAGAGCGCCCTCCTTATAGCAATCAGCCCCAGCATTTT. It yields the protein CASSNKGAERPPYSNQPQHF.

The chain couples TRBV7-2 to TRBJ1-5; a possible D gene is TRBD1 (5 bases). From germline, CDR1 is SGHTA and CDR2 FQGNSA. The length of the CDR3 is 13 residues. The germline V and J ends were trimmed by 5 bases and 10 bases, with 15 bases remaining between them. The CDR3 loop reads CASSRTQAIPQHF. For the CDR3, the DNA is TGTGCCAGCAGCAGAACACAGGCAATCCCCCAGCATTTT. The full variable domain, with the rest looked up from reference TRBV7-2 and TRBJ1-5, is GAGVSQSPSNKVTEKGKDVELRCDPISGHTALYWYRQSLGQGLEFLIYFQGNSAPDKSGLPSDRFSAERTGGSVSTLTIQRTQQEDSAVYLCASSRTQAIPQHFGDGTRLSIL.

The gene calls are TRBV4-3 and TRBJ2-3; D not certain. This CDR3 has 12 residues. V lost 0 bases, J lost 8 bases, and 6 bases lay in between. CDR1 is LGHNA and CDR2 is YSLEER in the germline V gene. CDR3 in amino acids: CASSQDLSTQYF. The CDR3 bases are TGCGCCAGCAGCCAAGATCTGAGTACGCAGTATTTT.

The rearrangement links TRBV5-4 to TRBJ2-1; 8 bases map to TRBD1. With V trimmed by 5 bases and J by 5 bases, 6 bases remained unmatched. Germline loops: CDR1 SGHNT, CDR2 YYREEE (reference sequence). The CDR3 runs 14 residues. CDR3 bases: TGTGCCAGCAGTTCCCGGACAGGGAACAATGAGCAGTTCTTC. Its protein product is CASSSRTGNNEQFF.

The rearrangement uses TRBV19 and TRBJ2-2; 10 bases fit TRBD2. Trimming removed 7 bases from V and 10 bases from J; junction bases left unmatched: 6. Germline V gives CDR1 LNHDA, CDR2 SQIVND (reference sequence). The CDR3 is 13 amino acids. CDR3 DNA: TGTGCCAGTAACAGCGGGAGGGCCGTGGAGCTGTTTTTT. Protein: CASNSGRAVELFF.

In nucleotides, the CDR3 is TGTGCCAGCAGCCCACAGGGGGCTATGTCCGACTATGGCTACACCTTC. Its protein is CASSPQGAMSDYGYTF. The chain has TRBV7-9 and TRBJ1-2; 9 nucleotides match TRBD1. Trimming took 5 bases from V and 3 from J; bases not matched to a gene: 10. The CDR3 runs to 16 residues. CDR1 is SEHNR, CDR2 FQNEAQ, per germline (reference sequence). Supplemented by reference TRBV7-9 and TRBJ1-2, the full variable domain reads DTGVSQNPRHKITKRGQNVTFRCDPISEHNRLYWYRQTLGQGPEFLTYFQNEAQLEKSRLLSDRFSAERPKGSFSTLEIQRTEQGDSAMYLCASSPQGAMSDYGYTFGSGTRLTVV.

V usage is TRBV6-1 and J usage is TRBJ1-1; no reliable D call. This CDR3 is 14 amino acids long. V gave up 0 bases and J gave up 0 bases, with 5 bases separating them. From germline, CDR1 is MNHNS and CDR2 SASEGT. CDR3 in amino acids: CASSEAGLNTEAFF. The CDR3 DNA reads TGTGCCAGCAGTGAAGCCGGTCTGAACACTGAAGCTTTCTTT.

The chain employs TRBV27 and TRBJ2-1; 9 nucleotides agree with TRBD1. V shed 5 bases, J shed 4 bases, and the junction held 6 bases outside the gene matches. The CDR3 is 15 amino acids. In germline, CDR1 is MNHEY, CDR2 SMNVEV (reference sequence). Here the CDR3 reads CASSLPGTGYNEQFF. CDR3 DNA sequence: TGTGCCAGCAGTCTTCCCGGGACAGGGTACAATGAGCAGTTCTTC.

This clone was observed once. This chain connects TRBV18 to TRBJ2-3, with D tentatively TRBD1 (7 bases). V was trimmed by 0 bases and J by 5 bases, leaving 15 bases between them. The CDR3 totals 16 residues. The germline V gene has CDR1 KGHSH and CDR2 LQKENI. The CDR3 reads CASSPPVQGRQDTQYF. CDR3 bases: TGTGCCAGCTCACCACCGGTACAGGGGAGGCAAGATACGCAGTATTTT.

Concerning this clone itself: Compared with germline, one end of the junction differs, possibly owing to a read error. The chain joins TRBV7-9 to TRBJ1-1; D is unresolved. CDR1 is SEHNR, CDR2 FQNEAQ, per germline (reference sequence). The CDR3 is 13 amino acids. CDR3 nucleotides: TGTGCCAGCAGCTTGACCCCCGACACTGAAGCCTTCTTT. Translating it yields CASSLTPDTEAFF. Filled out from reference TRBV7-9 and TRBJ1-1, the complete variable domain reads DTGVSQNPRHKITKRGQNVTFRCDPISEHNRLYWYRQTLGQGPEFLTYFQNEAQLEKSRLLSDRFSAERPKGSFSTLEIQRTEQGDSAMYLCASSLTPDTEAFFGQGTRLTVV.

V and J are TRBV10-3 and TRBJ2-2, with 7 bases matching TRBD1. The V gene's germline CDR1 is ENHRY and CDR2 SYGVKD. Trimming at V came to 4 bases and at J to 6 bases, leaving 5 bases not matched to a gene. The CDR3 is 14 amino acids. CDR3 region: CAISGQGWAGELFF. The CDR3, as DNA: TGTGCCATCAGTGGACAGGGTTGGGCCGGGGAGCTGTTTTTT.

V usage is TRBV4-1 and J usage is TRBJ2-7, with D possibly being TRBD1 (6 bases). CDR1 MGHRA and CDR2 YSYEKL come from the germline V gene. V lost 3 bases to trimming and J lost 0 bases, with 12 bases between them. The CDR3 is 15 residues long. The CDR3 DNA is TGCGCCAGCAGCCACAGGACAGAAGGCTCCTACGAGCAGTACTTC. The encoded protein is CASSHRTEGSYEQYF.

The gene calls are TRBV18 and TRBJ2-1, with 13 positions matching TRBD2. Germline V lookup: CDR1 KGHSH, CDR2 LQKENI. The V segment lost 6 bases and the J segment 5 bases; nucleotides outside the gene matches: 7. CDR3 length: 16 residues. Here the CDR3 DNA reads TGTGCCAGCTCCCTCGGACTAGCGGGAGCGAACAATGAGCAGTTCTTC. Translated, it gives CASSLGLAGANNEQFF.